This entry describes one T cell receptor (beta chain). As originally analysed: Amplified reference gene primers provided the basis for estimating nucleated cell counts. The table came from immunoSEQ multiplex PCR; TCRdb's copy has only in-frame clones and leaves some out. From that table come the V and J calls and clone size; the DNA was used to work out D and trimming. This table has almost 250,000 clones, more than 85% appearing once. This sample stems from a study of blood T cell repertoires in COVID-19. The wider study: Acute and convalescent COVID-19 samples came from the United States, Italy and Spain. T cells, B-cell-depleted T cells, or PBMCs provided the cDNA or gDNA that served as material.

Cohort assignment relied on participant-reported clinical history. The CDR3 is 16 residues long. The V and J ends lost 0 bases and 5 bases respectively, with 17 bases between them. Germline assignment: CDR1 SNHLY and CDR2 FYNNEI. The gene calls are TRBV2 and TRBJ2-7; weak D call: TRBD2 (5 bases). The receptor's source is a woman in her fifties or sixties who had recovered from COVID-19. Sequencing used PBMCs or T cells enriched from blood (not recorded which). CDR3: CASSEAALPRGDEQYF. CDR3 nucleotide sequence: TGTGCCAGCAGTGAAGCCGCACTACCCCGGGGTGACGAGCAGTACTTC.